These 5 T cell receptor beta chains were sequenced from one sample in a study of shared clonotypes between healthy human individuals. The method was immunoSEQ multiplex PCR; TCRdb's version includes in-frame clones alone and lacks a portion of them. The data hold 650,000 to 700,000 clones, with roughly 87% observed a single time. Sequencing used memory CD8+ T cells from PBMCs. As for subset: CD45RO+ cells pooled with CCR7-negative TemRA cells. These receptors all come from a man aged 18 to 35 in good health. Some clones in this sample may be carry-over from other donors' samples.

The rearrangement uses TRBV7-9 and TRBJ1-5; TRBD1 agrees at 9 bases. The germline CDR1 and CDR2 sequences are SEHNR and FQNEAQ (reference sequence). V lost 5 bases and J lost 4; bases outside the gene matches: 3. The CDR3 is 14 amino acids. Here the CDR3 reads CASSGQGMNQPQHF. For the CDR3, the DNA is TGTGCCAGCAGCGGACAGGGGATGAATCAGCCCCAGCATTTT.

J is TRBJ2-1 and V is TRBV12-5; 15 bases are a match to TRBD2. Looked up from germline, CDR1 is LGHNT and CDR2 is FRNRAP. V was clipped by 4 bases and J by 6 bases; unmatched bases: 4. This CDR3 spans 16 amino acids. CDR3 amino acids: CASGSGTSGRPNEQFF. The CDR3 nucleotides are TGTGCTAGTGGTTCGGGGACTAGCGGGAGGCCCAATGAGCAGTTCTTC.

This chain uses TRBV7-9 with TRBJ2-1; 8 positions match TRBD2. CDR3 length: 16 amino acids. Trimming took 4 bases from V and 4 from J; bases not matched to a gene: 9. CDR1 is SEHNR, CDR2 FQNEAQ, per germline (reference sequence). CDR3 nucleotide sequence: TGTGCCAGCAGCTCCCGGGGCGGGAGGCTTTACAATGAGCAGTTCTTC. Amino acid sequence: CASSSRGGRLYNEQFF. Together with reference TRBV7-9 and TRBJ2-1, the CDR3 gives the full variable domain: DTGVSQNPRHKITKRGQNVTFRCDPISEHNRLYWYRQTLGQGPEFLTYFQNEAQLEKSRLLSDRFSAERPKGSFSTLEIQRTEQGDSAMYLCASSSRGGRLYNEQFFGPGTRLTVL.

The sample holds a few counts of this clone. The V and J genes are TRBV7-9 and TRBJ2-1, with D maybe TRBD2 (5 bases). Trimming took off 10 bases at V and 7 bases at J, with 8 bases between the two ends. The germline CDR1 and CDR2 sequences are SEHNR and FQNEAQ (reference sequence). The CDR3 runs to 10 residues. The CDR3 DNA sequence: TGTGCCACGGGATATAATGAGCAGTTCTTC. Translating it yields CATGYNEQFF.

This clone came up a few times. The V gene is TRBV29-1, the J gene TRBJ1-2; 7 positions match TRBD1. This CDR3 is built from 15 residues. Germline CDR1 reads SQVTM; CDR2 reads ANQGSEA. J gave up 4 bases and V 7 bases, and 15 bases lay outside the gene matches. CDR3 nucleotide sequence: TGCAGCGCCCTACGGGACAGTCCGCTACTCTATGGCTACACCTTC. Its protein product is CSALRDSPLLYGYTF.